The present T cell receptor beta chain was sequenced within a study of blood T cell repertoires in COVID-19. TCRdb's table, derived via immunoSEQ multiplex PCR, lists solely in-frame clones and lacks some. The sample contains some 220,000 clones, around 91% of which appear only once. CDR1 is LNHDA, CDR2 SQIVND, per germline (reference sequence). CDR3 size: 15 residues. V was clipped by 5 bases and J by 4 bases, with 16 bases between them. The sample consisted of PBMCs or T cells enriched from blood (not recorded which). The TCR was taken from a woman aged 18-29 years in a cohort exposed to, infected with or recovered from COVID-19 (not recorded which). The chain combines TRBV19 with TRBJ2-3; D may be TRBD1 (5 bases). The CDR3 DNA reads as TGTGCCAGTAGTGCCCGGTGGGGCCGGGCAGATACGCAGTATTTT. This translates into CASSARWGRADTQYF.